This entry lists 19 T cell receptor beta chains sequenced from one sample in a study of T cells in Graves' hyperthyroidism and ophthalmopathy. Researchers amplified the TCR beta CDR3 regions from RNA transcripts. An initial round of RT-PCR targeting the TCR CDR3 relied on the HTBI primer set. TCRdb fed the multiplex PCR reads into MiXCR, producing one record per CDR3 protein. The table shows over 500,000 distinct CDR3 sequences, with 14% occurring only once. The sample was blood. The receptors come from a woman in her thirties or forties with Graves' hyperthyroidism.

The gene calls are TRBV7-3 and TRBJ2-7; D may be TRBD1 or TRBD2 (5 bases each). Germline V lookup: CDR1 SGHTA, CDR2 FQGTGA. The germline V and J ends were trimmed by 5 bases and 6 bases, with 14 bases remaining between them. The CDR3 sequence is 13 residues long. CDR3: CASSRGPGAEQYF. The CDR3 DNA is TGTGCCAGCAGCCGGGGCCCGGGTGCCGAGCAGTACTTC.

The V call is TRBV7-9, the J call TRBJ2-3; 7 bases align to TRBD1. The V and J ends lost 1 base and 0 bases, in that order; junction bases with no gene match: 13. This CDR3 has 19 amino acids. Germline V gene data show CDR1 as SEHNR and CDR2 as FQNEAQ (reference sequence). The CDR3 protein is CASSLGQGRLTSSTDTQYF. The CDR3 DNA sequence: TGTGCCAGCAGCTTAGGACAGGGAAGACTTACATCTAGCACAGATACGCAGTATTTT.

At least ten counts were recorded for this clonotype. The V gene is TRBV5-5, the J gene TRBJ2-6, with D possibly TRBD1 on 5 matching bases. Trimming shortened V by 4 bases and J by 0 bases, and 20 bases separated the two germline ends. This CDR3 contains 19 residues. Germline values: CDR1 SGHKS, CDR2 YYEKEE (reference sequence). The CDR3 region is CASSASLTVFRSGANVLTF. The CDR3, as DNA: TGTGCCAGCAGCGCATCCCTGACAGTTTTCCGCTCTGGGGCCAACGTCCTGACTTTC.

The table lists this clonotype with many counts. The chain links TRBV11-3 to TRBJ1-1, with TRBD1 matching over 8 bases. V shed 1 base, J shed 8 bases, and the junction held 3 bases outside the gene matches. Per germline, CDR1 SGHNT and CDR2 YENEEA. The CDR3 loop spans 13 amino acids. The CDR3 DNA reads TGTGCCAGCAGCTTAGGCAGGGGGCGCGAAGCTTTCTTT. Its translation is CASSLGRGREAFF. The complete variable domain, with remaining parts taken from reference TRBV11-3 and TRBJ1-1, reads EAGVVQSPRYKIIEKKQPVAFWCNPISGHNTLYWYLQNLGQGPELLIRYENEEAVDDSQLPKDRFSAERLKGVDSTLKIQPAELGDSAVYLCASSLGRGREAFFGQGTRLTVV.

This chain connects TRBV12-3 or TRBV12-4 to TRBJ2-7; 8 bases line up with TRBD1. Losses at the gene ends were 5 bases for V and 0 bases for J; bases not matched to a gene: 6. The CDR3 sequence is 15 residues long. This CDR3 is CASSTGTGDSYEQYF. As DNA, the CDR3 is TGTGCCAGCAGTACCGGGACAGGCGACTCCTACGAGCAGTACTTC.

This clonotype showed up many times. The CDR3 spells CASSPFGNYGYTF. CDR3 bases: TGTGCCAGCTCCCCTTTTGGTAACTATGGCTACACCTTC. V and J are TRBV3-1 and TRBJ1-2; no clear D. The V end was cut by 8 bases, the J end by 1 base, with 11 bases between. The germline CDR1 and CDR2 sequences are LGHDT and YNNKEL (reference sequence). The CDR3 contains 13 residues.

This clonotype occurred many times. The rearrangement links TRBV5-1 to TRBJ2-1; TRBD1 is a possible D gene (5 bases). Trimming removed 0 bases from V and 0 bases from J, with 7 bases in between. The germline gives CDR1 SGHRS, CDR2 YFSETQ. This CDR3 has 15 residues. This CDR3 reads CASSLGQTSYNEQFF. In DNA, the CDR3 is TGCGCCAGCAGCTTGGGACAGACCTCCTACAATGAGCAGTTCTTC.

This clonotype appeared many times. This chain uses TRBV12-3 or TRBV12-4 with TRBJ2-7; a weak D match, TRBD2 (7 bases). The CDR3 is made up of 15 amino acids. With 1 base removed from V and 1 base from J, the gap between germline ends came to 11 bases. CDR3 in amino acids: CASSLGGGRSYEQYF. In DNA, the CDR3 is TGTGCCAGCAGTTTAGGGGGGGGGCGTTCCTACGAGCAGTACTTC.

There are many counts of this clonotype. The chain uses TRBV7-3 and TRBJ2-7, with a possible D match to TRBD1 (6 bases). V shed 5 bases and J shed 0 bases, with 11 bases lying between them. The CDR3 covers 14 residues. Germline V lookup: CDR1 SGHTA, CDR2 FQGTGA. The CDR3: CASSPRTDSYEQYF. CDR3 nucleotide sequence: TGTGCCAGCAGCCCCCGGACAGACTCCTACGAGCAGTACTTC.

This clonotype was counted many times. CDR3 loop: CASSDTSGPETQYF. As DNA, the CDR3 is TGTGCCAGCAGTGATACCTCGGGGCCCGAGACCCAGTACTTC. V and J are TRBV25-1 and TRBJ2-5; D tentatively reads TRBD1 or TRBD2 (5 bases each). Germline V lookup: CDR1 MGHDK, CDR2 SYGVNS. The V end lost 3 bases, the J end lost 5 bases, and 13 bases lay between the germline ends. CDR3 length equals 14 residues.

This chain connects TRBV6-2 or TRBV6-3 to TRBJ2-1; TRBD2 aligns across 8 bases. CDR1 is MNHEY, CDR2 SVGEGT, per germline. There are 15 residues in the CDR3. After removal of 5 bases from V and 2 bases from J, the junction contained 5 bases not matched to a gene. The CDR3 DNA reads TGTGCCAGCAGTACCCCGGGACTAGCCTACAATGAGCAGTTCTTC. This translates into CASSTPGLAYNEQFF.

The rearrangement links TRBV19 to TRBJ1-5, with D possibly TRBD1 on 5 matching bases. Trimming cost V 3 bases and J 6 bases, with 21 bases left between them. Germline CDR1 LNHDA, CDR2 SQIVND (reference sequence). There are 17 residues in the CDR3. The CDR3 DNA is TGTGCCAGTAGTATTGGACGAGACAGACAGTTCCCTCAGCCCCAGCATTTT. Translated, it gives CASSIGRDRQFPQPQHF.

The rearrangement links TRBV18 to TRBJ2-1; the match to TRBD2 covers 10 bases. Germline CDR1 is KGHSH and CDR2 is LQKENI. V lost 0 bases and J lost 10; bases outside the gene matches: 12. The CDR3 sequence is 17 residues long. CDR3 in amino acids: CASSPPLAGASSGEQFF. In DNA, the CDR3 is TGTGCCAGCTCACCACCCCTAGCGGGAGCATCCTCAGGGGAGCAGTTCTTC.

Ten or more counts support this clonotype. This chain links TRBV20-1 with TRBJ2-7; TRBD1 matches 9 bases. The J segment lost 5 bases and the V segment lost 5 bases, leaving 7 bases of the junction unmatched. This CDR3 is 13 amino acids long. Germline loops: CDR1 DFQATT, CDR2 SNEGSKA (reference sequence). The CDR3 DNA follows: TGCAGTGCTCCCGGGACAGGGACTCACGAGCAGTACTTC. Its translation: CSAPGTGTHEQYF.

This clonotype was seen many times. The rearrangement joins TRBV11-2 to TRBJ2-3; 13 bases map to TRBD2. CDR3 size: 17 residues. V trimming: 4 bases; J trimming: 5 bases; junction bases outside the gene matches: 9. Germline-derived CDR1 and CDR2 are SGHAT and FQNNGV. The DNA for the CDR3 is TGTGCCAGCAGCTCCCGGACTAGCGGGAGTTATTTAGATACGCAGTATTTT. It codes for CASSSRTSGSYLDTQYF.

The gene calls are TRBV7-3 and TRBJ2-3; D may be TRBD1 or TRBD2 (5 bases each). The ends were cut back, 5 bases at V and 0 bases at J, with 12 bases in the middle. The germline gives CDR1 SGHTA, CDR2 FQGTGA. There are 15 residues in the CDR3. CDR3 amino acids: CASSASGASTDTQYF. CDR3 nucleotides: TGTGCCAGCAGCGCCTCCGGGGCCAGCACAGATACGCAGTATTTT. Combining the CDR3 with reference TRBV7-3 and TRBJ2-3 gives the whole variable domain GAGVSQTPSNKVTEKGKYVELRCDPISGHTALYWYRQSLGQGPEFLIYFQGTGAADDSGLPNDRFFAVRPEGSVSTLKIQRTERGDSAVYLCASSASGASTDTQYFGPGTRLTVL.

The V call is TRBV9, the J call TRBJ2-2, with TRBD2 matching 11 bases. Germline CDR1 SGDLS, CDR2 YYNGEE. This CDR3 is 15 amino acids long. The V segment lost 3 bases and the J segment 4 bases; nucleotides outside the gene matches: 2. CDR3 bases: TGTGCCAGCAGCGAACTAGCGGGAGCCACCGGGGAGCTGTTTTTT. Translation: CASSELAGATGELFF.

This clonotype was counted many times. This CDR3 reads CASSLSGLQNTEAFF. As DNA, the CDR3 is TGTGCCAGCAGTTTATCGGGCCTTCAGAACACTGAAGCTTTCTTT. This chain connects TRBV28 to TRBJ1-1, with unresolved D. The CDR3 runs 15 residues. Germline V gene data show CDR1 as MDHEN and CDR2 as SYDVKM. Trimming removed 1 base from V and 1 base from J, with 10 bases in between.

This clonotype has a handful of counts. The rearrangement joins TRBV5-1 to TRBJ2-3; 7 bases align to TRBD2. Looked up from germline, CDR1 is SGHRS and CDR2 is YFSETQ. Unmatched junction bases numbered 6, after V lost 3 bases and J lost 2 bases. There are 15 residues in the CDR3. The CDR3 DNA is TGCGCCAGCAGCTGGGGGGGGACTAACACAGATACGCAGTATTTT. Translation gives CASSWGGTNTDTQYF.